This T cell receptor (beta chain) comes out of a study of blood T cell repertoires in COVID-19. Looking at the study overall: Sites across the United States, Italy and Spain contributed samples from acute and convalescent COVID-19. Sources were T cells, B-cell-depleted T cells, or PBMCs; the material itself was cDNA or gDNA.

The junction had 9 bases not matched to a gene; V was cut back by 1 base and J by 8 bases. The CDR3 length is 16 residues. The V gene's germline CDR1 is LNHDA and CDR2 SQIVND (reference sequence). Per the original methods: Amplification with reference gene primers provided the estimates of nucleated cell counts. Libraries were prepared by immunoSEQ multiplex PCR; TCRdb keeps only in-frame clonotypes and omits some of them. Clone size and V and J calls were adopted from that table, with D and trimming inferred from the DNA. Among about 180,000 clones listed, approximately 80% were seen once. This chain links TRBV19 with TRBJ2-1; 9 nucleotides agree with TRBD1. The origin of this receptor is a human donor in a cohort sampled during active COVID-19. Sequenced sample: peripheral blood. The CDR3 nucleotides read TGTGCCAGTAGTATAGGGGAGGGGACAGGGACGGATGAGCAGTTCTTC. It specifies CASSIGEGTGTDEQFF.